This paragraph covers one T cell receptor (beta chain) sequence. This clonotype was recorded only once. Its antigen is currently not known. Per-nucleotide qualities are absent, and no much larger clonotype sits a single base away. One read alone lends weak support. These data originate in a study of CD8 T cells in Susac syndrome (dated by TCRdb to about 2019). Concerning the study at large: Whether CD8+ T cell activation and differentiation in Susac syndrome was antigen driven was tested using repertoire sequencing. Clonality of the CD8+ T cell repertoire was compared between over ten healthy donors, 14 Susac syndrome patients and approximately 16 multiple sclerosis patients.

Peripheral blood CD8+ and CD4+ T cells from healthy donors, Susac syndrome patients and multiple sclerosis patients were profiled by high-throughput TCR beta sequencing. The multiple sclerosis controls were treatment-naive patients who had stable or active relapsing-remitting disease and met the revised McDonald criteria. Bulk CD8+ and CD4+ T cells were purified magnetically by negative isolation, whereas CD8+ TEMRA cells were enriched by FACS. Blood was drawn into EDTA tubes, processed within 24 hours, and PBMCs were isolated by density gradient centrifugation. PBMCs intended for TCR sequencing were cryopreserved in liquid nitrogen and were subsequently thawed in a 37 degrees C water bath. The sorted or isolated CD4+, CD8+ and CD8+ TEMRA cells had a purity of 90% or higher. Results and caveats for the whole study, not just this receptor: The study acknowledged that relatively few individuals were included in the TCR sequencing and HLA analysis.

RNA was extracted with the RNeasy kit and roughly 0.45 to 1 ug was reverse transcribed using random hexamers. The immunoSEQ multiplex PCR assay, which covers 54 Vbeta and 13 Jbeta segments, was used to amplify TCR beta CDR3 regions. To correct PCR amplification bias, a synthetic template baseline was used for both primer optimization and computational correction. The authors processed their data as follows. Reads were annotated to V, D and J genes according to IMGT and were analyzed with immunoSEQ Analyzer, with only productive sequences retained. Clonality was computed as one minus Shannon entropy normalized by log2 of the number of productive unique sequences. Public and private clones were assessed among the 100 most prevalent clones of each patient and control. A clone was defined as Susac-specific if it was absent from the healthy and MS cohorts, from some 1,100 published viral clones and from other ImmuneACCESS disease sequences. TCRdb cleaned the public reads at Q25 with fastp, built clones with MiXCR and kept in-frame beta chains. For every CDR3 protein sequence, its rows merge into one entry that carries the most common genes and DNA. It is TCRdb's table, rather than the study itself, that gives the V and J calls and clone size. The sample has approximately 300,000 distinct CDR3 sequences on record, approximately 85% of them singletons. Of the sample, roughly 0.21% falls within the top ten clones.

Compared with germline, V lacks 7 bases and J lacks 8 bases; bases without a gene match: 8. The CDR3 goes from the cysteine to the phenylalanine over 13 residues. Only CDR3 DNA remains: 39 bases, in frame from the first base. According to the germline V gene (reference sequence), CDR1 reads DFQATT and CDR2 reads SNEGSKA. Sequenced sample: CD8+ T cells from PBMCs. The sequence joins TRBV20-1 to TRBJ2-1, and 10 bases in between align with TRBD2. This receptor was identified in a human donor with multiple sclerosis. The DNA sequence is given as TGCAGTGTAGTAAGCGGGAGGGTCTATGAGCAGTTCTTC. It specifies CSVVSGRVYEQFF.